This T cell receptor (beta chain) was sequenced in a study of OX40 agonist ivuxolimab in advanced cancers. Overall study: Administration of intravenous ivuxolimab to patients occurred every 2 weeks at 0.01 to 10 mg/kg. Study-wide results and caveats: The average count of expanded clones was higher among CD8+ T cells than among CD4+.

The length of the CDR3 is 15 residues. Germline V gene data show CDR1 as MNHEY and CDR2 as SVGAGI. V trimming: 5 bases; J trimming: 5 bases; junction bases outside the gene matches: 8. On this clone: No antigen is known for it.

Profiled with immunoSEQ multiplex PCR; TCRdb holds only in-frame clones, not every one. In the table there are more than 40,000 clones, about nine tenths of which are singletons. The chain recombines TRBV6-5 with TRBJ2-2; the match to TRBD1 covers 7 bases. This clonotype originated in an adult with an advanced solid tumor such as melanoma, head and neck, liver or kidney cancer. Sequenced material: CD4+ or CD8+ T cells sorted from blood, taken in a trial of the OX40 agonist ivuxolimab. CDR3 loop: CASSRDSPWTGELFF. As DNA, the CDR3 is TGTGCCAGCAGTCGGGACAGCCCGTGGACCGGGGAGCTGTTTTTT.